This T cell receptor beta chain is drawn from a study of blood T cell repertoires in COVID-19. Study at large: COVID-19 samples, acute and convalescent, were from the United States, Italy and Spain. T cells, B-cell-depleted T cells, or PBMCs supplied cDNA or gDNA.

As handled by the study authors: Estimated nucleated cell counts came from reference gene primer amplification. Sequenced by immunoSEQ multiplex PCR; TCRdb stores in-frame clones only, minus some. V, J and clone size are those of that table, while D and trimming were read from the DNA. The sample records some 45,000 clones, 85% to 90% being singletons. V was trimmed by 0 bases and J by 4 bases, leaving 10 bases between them. The CDR3 is 15 residues long. CDR1 and CDR2 from the germline V gene are MNHEY and SVGAGI. The receptor was isolated from a human donor in a cohort sampled during active COVID-19. The chain is built from TRBV6-5 and TRBJ1-5; D may be TRBD1 (5 bases). What was sequenced was peripheral blood. DNA for the CDR3: TGTGCCAGCAGTTACTCCGGGGGTTCGAATCAGCCCCAGCATTTT. Amino acid sequence: CASSYSGGSNQPQHF.